This T cell receptor (beta chain) was identified during a study of regulatory T cells in long-lasting Graves disease. Overall study: Those Graves' patients who were newly diagnosed had been on antithyroid drugs under 3 months.

This CDR3 region has 14 residues. Time point of the sample: newly diagnosed GD, antithyroid drugs for less than 3 months. The TCR library was made from RNA that had been extracted from PBMCs in TRIzol. Patients came through an endocrinology department, and that department was in Xi'an, China. With iRepertoire HTBI primers and Arm-PCR of CDR3 regions, TCR beta libraries were built. TCRdb re-analysed the multiplex PCR reads in MiXCR, keeping a single row per CDR3 protein. Counted here are a few hundred thousand distinct CDR3 sequences, less than 20% occurring once; the ten biggest clones make up about 23%. The sample was also linked to a second study, of T cells in Graves' hyperthyroidism and ophthalmopathy. From that report: Uncontrolled infection, other autoimmune disease, pregnancy or lactation excluded patients. The TCR CDR3 was amplified in a first-round RT-PCR using the HTBI primer set.

This specimen consisted of peripheral blood mononuclear cells (PBMCs), obtained at new diagnosis, from a patient treated with antithyroid drugs. The rearrangement uses TRBV12-3 or TRBV12-4 and TRBJ2-1; TRBD1 matches at 9 bases. Judging by the DNA end, TRBJ2-5 fits better; the J call may be wrong. This receptor was obtained from a young woman with Graves disease. The CDR3 here is CASSSGQGGETQYF. The CDR3 nucleotides are TGTGCCAGCAGTTCGGGACAGGGAGGAGAGACCCAGTACTTC.